The present entry profiles one T cell receptor beta chain with its context. The length of the CDR3 is 11 residues. Germline CDR1 reads SQVTM; CDR2 reads ANQGSEA. Trimming stripped 5 bases from V and 4 bases from J, with 6 bases between. As processed by the authors: It was from reference gene primer amplification that nucleated cell counts were estimated. Generated by immunoSEQ multiplex PCR, the TCRdb table keeps only in-frame clones and is missing some. V, J and clone size were drawn from that table, and D and trimming were deduced from the DNA. This sample yields roughly 35,000 clones, of which approximately 81% are seen a single time; 25% to 30% belongs to the top ten. This specimen comes from a study of blood T cell repertoires in COVID-19. About the research overall: Material from acute and convalescent COVID-19 was sourced from the United States, Italy and Spain. T cells, B-cell-depleted T cells, or PBMCs provided the cDNA or gDNA that served as material.

V gene TRBV29-1 combines with J gene TRBJ1-3, with D unclear. The sequenced material came from peripheral blood. The clonotype comes from a man older than 75 with active or convalescent COVID-19. CDR3 region: CSVNRGNTIYF. The CDR3 DNA sequence: TGCAGCGTTAACCGGGGAAACACCATATATTTT.